This T cell receptor beta chain stems from a study of beta chain features in type 1 diabetes. On the study more broadly: The samples had 107,917,701 sorted cells examined in all. Findings of the study overall: All four CD4+ subsets from Type 1 diabetes patients carried moderately but significantly shorter TCRB CDR3s.

Investigators reverse transcribed all isolated RNA, so they sequenced expressed TCRB transcripts. The data were produced by immunoSEQ multiplex PCR, yet TCRdb's version contains in-frame clones alone and is incomplete. The table records 30,000 to 40,000 clones, around 60% of them present only once. In regard to this clone: What it binds is not known.

This CDR3 contains 18 residues. Germline CDR1 ENHRY, CDR2 SYGVKD. The V and J ends lost 7 bases and 2 bases, in that order; junction bases with no gene match: 13. Via the markers CD45RO/CCR7/CD25/CD127/CD95/CD27, stem cell-like memory, regulatory, central memory and naive CD4+ cells were sorted. This sequence joins TRBV10-3 and TRBJ2-7, with 14 bases aligning to TRBD2. Sequencing input: Tregs from blood. The clonotype was recovered from a young woman in good health. CDR3 amino acids: CAIKSGTSGSSGTYEQYF. CDR3 DNA: TGTGCCATCAAATCCGGGACTAGCGGGAGTTCTGGAACCTACGAGCAGTACTTC.